What follows are 19 T cell receptor beta chains derived from one specimen sequenced in a study of vaccination and CD4 T cells after COVID-19. Sequence data for DNA of cultured CD4+ T cells were generated by the Oncomine TCR Beta short-read assay. TCRdb called the PCR reads again in MiXCR, with one record for every CDR3 protein. This sample has fewer than 15,000 distinct CDR3 sequences, with over 35% found just once. Treatment reported: approximately 10-day PBMC culture with coronavirus spike peptide pools or control peptides (ViraFEST assay). Their antigen targets remain unknown. The sample consisted of CD4+ T cells from blood, cultured in vitro, taken after SARS-CoV-2 vaccination. These receptors originate from a human donor who had recovered from COVID-19.

The CDR3 sequence: CASSFSSGSIADTQYF. In nucleotides, the CDR3 is TGTGCCAGCAGTTTCTCTAGCGGGAGTATTGCAGATACGCAGTATTTT. This rearrangement joins TRBV28 to TRBJ2-3, with 10 bases identical to TRBD2. Looked up from germline, CDR1 is MDHEN and CDR2 is SYDVKM. The V and J ends lost 3 bases and 4 bases, in that order; junction bases with no gene match: 7. There are 16 residues in the CDR3.

The CDR3 DNA is TGTGCCAGCTCATCGTCTCAGGGGGGCCGCGAGCAGTACTTC. This codes for CASSSSQGGREQYF. This chain uses TRBV18 with TRBJ2-1; D perhaps matches TRBD1 (7 bases). The DNA matches TRBJ2-7 better at its end, which makes the J call doubtful. The CDR3 is 14 amino acids. Per the germline V gene, CDR1 is KGHSH and CDR2 is LQKENI.

This chain links TRBV10-3 with TRBJ2-3, with 7 bases lining up with TRBD2. The germline V gene encodes CDR1 ENHRY and CDR2 SYGVKD. V shed 0 bases, J shed 3 bases, and the junction held 6 bases outside the gene matches. There are 16 residues in the CDR3. As DNA, the CDR3 is TGTGCCATCAGTGAGTCAATTGGACTAGGAACAGATACGCAGTATTTT. This codes for CAISESIGLGTDTQYF.

The chain joins TRBV6-4 to TRBJ2-1, with 7 positions matching TRBD2. CDR3 size: 16 residues. CDR1 MRHNA and CDR2 SNTAGT come from the germline V gene. V shed 10 bases, J shed 7 bases, and the junction held 19 bases outside the gene matches. The CDR3 is CATTNLAGDGKNEQFF. The CDR3 DNA is TGTGCCACCACAAATCTGGCGGGAGATGGTAAAAATGAGCAGTTCTTC.

Only a few counts were recorded for this clonotype. Its ends do not fully match the called genes, so a read error is possible. The J gene is TRBJ2-1, the V gene TRBV7-7; 11 bases match TRBD2. Germline V gene sequence: CDR1 SSHAT, CDR2 FNYEAQ (reference sequence). This CDR3 is 15 amino acids long. This CDR3 reads CASSPGSGGGNEQFF. In DNA form, the CDR3 reads TGTGCTAGCAGCCCGGGTAGCGGGGGGGGTAATGAGCAGTTCTTC. The full variable domain, rest sourced from reference TRBV7-7 and TRBJ2-1, is GAGVSQSPRYKVTKRGQDVTLRCDPISSHATLYWYQQALGQGPEFLTYFNYEAQPDKSGLPSDRFSAERPEGSISTLTIQRTEQRDSAMYRCASSPGSGGGNEQFFGPGTRLTVL.

The table lists this clonotype with a few counts. The V and J genes are TRBV20-1 and TRBJ2-7; TRBD2 matches at 8 bases. The germline V gene encodes CDR1 DFQATT and CDR2 SNEGSKA (reference sequence). The trim removed 6 bases at V and 2 bases at J, leaving 9 bases unmatched. There are 14 residues in the CDR3. The CDR3 DNA reads as TGCAGTGCGGGTACTAGCGGACTTACCTACGAGCAGTACTTC. This sequence encodes CSAGTSGLTYEQYF.

This chain connects TRBV14 to TRBJ2-2, with D hard to call. V lost 1 base to trimming and J lost 4 bases, with 19 bases between them. The CDR3 runs 18 residues. The germline V gene encodes CDR1 SGHDN and CDR2 FVKESK. CDR3 DNA sequence: TGTGCCAGCAGCCAAGTTATAGTCAAGGGCTACGGCACCGGGGAGCTGTTTTTT. This encodes CASSQVIVKGYGTGELFF.

The V call is TRBV4-3, the J call TRBJ2-1, with 7 bases fitting TRBD2. Per germline, CDR1 LGHNA and CDR2 YSLEER. The trim removed 1 base at V and 8 bases at J, leaving 5 bases unmatched. CDR3 length: 14 residues. The CDR3 region has the DNA TGCGCCAGCAGCCAAGGACTAGCTTTCGATGAGCAGTTCTTC. Its protein product is CASSQGLAFDEQFF.

The V and J genes are TRBV7-3 and TRBJ1-6, with unresolved D. CDR1 is SGHTA, CDR2 FQGTGA, per germline. V dropped 4 bases and J dropped 7 bases, with 17 bases sitting between them. The CDR3 has 16 residues. The CDR3 sequence is CASSYGAGGPNSPLHF. CDR3 bases: TGTGCCAGCAGCTACGGAGCCGGAGGCCCAAATTCACCCCTCCACTTT.

The chain is built from TRBV14 and TRBJ1-6; D is unclear. V lost 1 base and J lost 7, with 8 bases in between. The CDR3 runs to 14 residues. Germline-derived CDR1 and CDR2 are SGHDN and FVKESK. DNA for the CDR3: TGTGCCAGCAGCCAAGGAAGACACAATTCACCCCTCCACTTT. The encoded protein is CASSQGRHNSPLHF.

This sequence joins TRBV7-9 and TRBJ1-2; no definite D call. The CDR3 sequence is 13 residues long. Germline CDR1 reads SEHNR; CDR2 reads FQNEAQ (reference sequence). Trimming pared 5 bases from V and 7 bases from J, leaving 14 bases between. DNA of the CDR3: TGTGCCAGCAGCGAAGATAGGGTCGGTGGCTACACCTTC. Translation gives CASSEDRVGGYTF.

This sequence joins TRBV19 and TRBJ2-5; D is perhaps TRBD1 or TRBD2 (5 bases each). V was shortened by 8 bases and J by 7 bases, with 23 bases between the two germline ends. The CDR3 consists of 15 residues. Germline V gives CDR1 LNHDA, CDR2 SQIVND (reference sequence). CDR3 residues: CASQPGPTLLGTQYF. In DNA form, the CDR3 reads TGTGCCAGTCAACCGGGACCGACTCTCCTAGGGACCCAGTACTTC.

The chain joins TRBV6-2 or TRBV6-3 to TRBJ2-1, with TRBD2 matching over 16 bases. Germline V gives CDR1 MNHEY, CDR2 SVGEGT. This CDR3 has 18 amino acids. The trim removed 4 bases at V and 8 bases at J, leaving 11 bases unmatched. CDR3 amino acids: CASSLLGLAGGPGDEQFF. The CDR3 nucleotides are TGTGCCAGCAGTTTACTGGGACTAGCGGGAGGGCCAGGGGATGAGCAGTTCTTC.

The rearrangement joins TRBV7-9 to TRBJ2-5, with D unclear. CDR1 is SEHNR, CDR2 FQNEAQ, per germline (reference sequence). The CDR3 spans 13 residues. The ends were cut back, 5 bases at V and 3 bases at J, with 10 bases in the middle. The CDR3 DNA reads TGTGCCAGCAGCCTTCCGGGCGAAGAGACCCAGTACTTC. Its protein product is CASSLPGEETQYF.

The rearrangement links TRBV27 to TRBJ1-6, with 8 nucleotides matching TRBD1. The germline CDR1 and CDR2 sequences are MNHEY and SMNVEV (reference sequence). After removal of 8 bases from V and 9 bases from J, the junction contained 3 bases not matched to a gene. This CDR3 comprises 12 residues. The CDR3 here is CASGQGFSPLHF. The CDR3 DNA is TGTGCCAGCGGACAGGGTTTTTCACCCCTCCACTTT.

This clonotype was counted a few times. This rearrangement joins TRBV28 to TRBJ2-2; no reliable D call. The germline V and J ends were trimmed by 1 base and 4 bases, with 7 bases remaining between them. The CDR3 runs 14 residues. Germline lookup yields CDR1 MDHEN and CDR2 SYDVKM. In DNA, the CDR3 is TGTGCCAGCAGTTTATTTACACGCACCGGGGAGCTGTTTTTT. Amino acid sequence: CASSLFTRTGELFF.

The chain combines TRBV19 with TRBJ1-2; D unclear. Per the germline V gene, CDR1 is LNHDA and CDR2 is SQIVND (reference sequence). Trimming left V 7 bases short and J 7 bases short, with 19 bases between. This CDR3 has 14 amino acids. CDR3 nucleotides: TGTGCCAGTAAGTCGGGAGGAGATGGGTCTGGCTACACCTTC. This sequence encodes CASKSGGDGSGYTF.

This clonotype was observed a few times. The V call is TRBV27, the J call TRBJ1-6; tentative D call: TRBD1 (5 bases). V lost 4 bases and J lost 8, with 15 bases in between. CDR1 MNHEY and CDR2 SMNVEV come from the germline V gene (reference sequence). This CDR3 comprises 15 residues. The CDR3, as DNA: TGTGCCAGCAGTTCAGTAGGTGGGGGTCATTCACCCCTCCACTTT. Protein sequence: CASSSVGGGHSPLHF.

The V gene is TRBV6-2 or TRBV6-3, the J gene TRBJ2-7, with 9 bases lining up with TRBD2. The CDR3 loop spans 15 amino acids. The germline V gene has CDR1 MNHEY and CDR2 SVGEGT. The trim removed 7 bases at V and 0 bases at J, leaving 7 bases unmatched. The CDR3 loop is CASNIAGAGSYEQYF. The CDR3 DNA follows: TGTGCCAGCAACATAGCGGGGGCAGGCTCCTACGAGCAGTACTTC.